This passage covers 12 T cell receptor beta chains from one sample sequenced in a study of PD-1 blockade in classical Hodgkin lymphoma (dated by TCRdb to about 2020). Libraries were prepared through the immunoSEQ multiplex PCR assay. Entries here come from immuneACCESS through TCRdb and include only in-frame sequences with V and J called. Some clones fail to appear in such tables; in the studies checked, an unresolved V gene covers under half of the shortfall, and the cause of the remainder is unknown. This sample has over 20,000 clones in its table, and around 83% of those were observed once. About an eighth of the sample belongs to the ten largest clones. The sample's time point, from its label and the paper: cycle 4 day 1 (C4D1), after six to seven weeks of nivolumab. All trial patients had relapsed after autologous stem cell transplantation, with cohorts A, B and C differing in prior brentuximab vedotin exposure.

The material was peripheral blood mononuclear cells (PBMCs), obtained before the fourth cycle of nivolumab. These receptors originate from a human donor with classical Hodgkin lymphoma.

The chain combines TRBV7-3 with TRBJ1-1, with a tentative D call TRBD1 (5 bases). The CDR3 contains 13 residues. V was trimmed by 4 bases and J by 3 bases, leaving 9 bases between them. Germline CDR1 SGHTA, CDR2 FQGTGA. CDR3 sequence reads: CASSSQTDTEAFF. CDR3 coding DNA: TGTGCCAGCAGCTCGCAGACAGACACTGAAGCTTTCTTT.

This clone has more than one count but fewer than ten. V and J are TRBV9 and TRBJ2-3; 8 bases are a match to TRBD1. The CDR3 totals 14 residues. Germline trimming cut 2 bases from V and 2 bases from J; bases unmatched to any gene: 1. In germline, CDR1 is SGDLS, CDR2 YYNGEE. CDR3 region: CASSVDRATDTQYF. CDR3 sequence (DNA): TGTGCCAGCAGCGTGGACAGGGCCACAGATACGCAGTATTTT.

This clone came up a few times. The chain has TRBV5-6 and TRBJ1-2, with unresolved D. Germline values: CDR1 SGHDT, CDR2 YYEEEE. This CDR3 has 13 amino acids. With 2 bases removed from V and 8 bases from J, the gap between germline ends came to 13 bases. Written as DNA, the CDR3 is TGTGCCAGCAGCTTACCGACCGAACTCGGCTACACCTTC. This sequence encodes CASSLPTELGYTF.

V gene TRBV7-2 combines with J gene TRBJ1-5, with TRBD1 identical over 7 bases. Trimming cost V 5 bases and J 6 bases; bases outside gene matches: 4. CDR1 and CDR2 (germline): SGHTA, FQGNSA. The CDR3 runs to 13 residues. The CDR3 loop is CASSRQGGQPQHF. The CDR3 DNA follows: TGTGCCAGCAGCCGACAGGGTGGTCAGCCCCAGCATTTT.

The chain joins TRBV7-2 to TRBJ1-2; perhaps TRBD1 as D (5 bases). Germline values: CDR1 SGHTA, CDR2 FQGNSA. V dropped 5 bases and J dropped 8 bases, with 18 bases sitting between them. This CDR3 has 14 amino acids. The CDR3 loop reads CASSAAQGSRGYTF. In DNA, the CDR3 is TGTGCCAGCAGCGCTGCGCAGGGCTCGCGGGGCTACACCTTC.

V and J are TRBV7-3 and TRBJ2-1; TRBD1 aligns across 7 bases. Trimming removed 3 bases from V and 3 bases from J; junction bases left unmatched: 2. Germline assignment: CDR1 SGHTA and CDR2 FQGTGA. The CDR3 spans 14 residues. Written as DNA, the CDR3 is TGTGCCAGCAGCTTGGACAGGTTCTACAATGAGCAGTTCTTC. Translating gives CASSLDRFYNEQFF.

The V call is TRBV5-5, the J call TRBJ2-4; unclear D gene. Per germline, CDR1 SGHKS and CDR2 YYEKEE (reference sequence). The V end was cut by 0 bases, the J end by 0 bases, with 13 bases between. CDR3 size: 17 residues. CDR3 protein: CASSLAHSRLAKNIQYF. The CDR3 DNA sequence: TGTGCCAGCAGCTTGGCCCACAGTAGGCTAGCCAAAAACATTCAGTACTTC. The full variable domain, completed using reference TRBV5-5 and TRBJ2-4, is DAGVTQSPTHLIKTRGQQVTLRCSPISGHKSVSWYQQVLGQGPQFIFQYYEKEERGRGNFPDRFSARQFPNYSSELNVNALLLGDSALYLCASSLAHSRLAKNIQYFGAGTRLSVL.

This chain links TRBV6-5 with TRBJ1-1; D gene unclear. Trimming took off 1 base at V and 2 bases at J, with 2 bases between the two ends. The germline V gene has CDR1 MNHEY and CDR2 SVGAGI. The CDR3 has 12 amino acids. Written as DNA, the CDR3 is TGTGCCAGCAGTTACTACAACACTGAAGCTTTCTTT. This translates into CASSYYNTEAFF.

The CDR3 reads CASSVEDTQYF. The CDR3, as DNA: TGTGCCAGCAGCGTAGAAGATACGCAGTATTTT. V usage is TRBV9 and J usage is TRBJ2-3, with unresolved D. The CDR3 length is 11 residues. V was trimmed by 0 bases and J by 5 bases, leaving 1 base between them. Germline loops: CDR1 SGDLS, CDR2 YYNGEE.

This chain uses TRBV4-3 with TRBJ1-2; D call uncertain. V was pared by 0 bases and J by 4 bases, with 6 bases between. CDR1 and CDR2 (germline): LGHNA, YSLEER. The CDR3 extends over 13 amino acids. The CDR3 bases are TGCGCCAGCAGCCAAGAACGGACCTATGGCTACACCTTC. Amino acids: CASSQERTYGYTF.

The CDR3, as DNA: TGTGCCATCAGTGGGGTGGGCAATCAGCCCCAGCATTTT. Protein: CAISGVGNQPQHF. The chain combines TRBV10-3 with TRBJ1-5; D unclear. The germline CDR1 and CDR2 sequences are ENHRY and SYGVKD. The CDR3 has 13 amino acids. V was clipped by 4 bases and J by 2 bases, with 6 bases between them.

The chain carries TRBV6-5 and TRBJ2-7, with 9 bases matching TRBD1. Germline CDR1 is MNHEY and CDR2 is SVGAGI. This CDR3 has 16 residues. V gave up 4 bases and J gave up 4 bases; unmatched junction bases: 11. CDR3 DNA sequence: TGTGCCAGCAGTTCTAGGACAGGGGCGACCCCATACGAGCAGTACTTC. Amino acids: CASSSRTGATPYEQYF.